What follows are 8 T cell receptor beta chains derived from one specimen sequenced in a study of T cell responses to AZD1222 COVID-19 vaccine. Data came from immunoSEQ multiplex PCR; TCRdb stores just in-frame clones and leaves some out. The sample holds approximately 110,000 clones; around 94% are singletons and the top ten take 2.2%. Material: peripheral blood, obtained on day 0 of AZD1222 vaccination. The receptors shown here come from an adult in good health.

This sequence joins TRBV6-5 and TRBJ2-7; perhaps D is TRBD1 or TRBD2 (5 bases each). Germline CDR1 and CDR2: MNHEY and SVGAGI. CDR3 length: 15 amino acids. V was clipped by 2 bases and J by 8 bases, with 19 bases between them. The CDR3 protein is CASSYVGRQGGQQYF. CDR3 bases: TGTGCCAGCAGTTACGTCGGACGGCAGGGCGGGCAGCAGTACTTC.

The CDR3 spells CASSFGTGLANEKLFF. CDR3 DNA sequence: TGTGCCAGCAGCTTCGGGACAGGGCTGGCTAATGAAAAACTGTTTTTT. The genes are TRBV11-2 and TRBJ1-4; 9 nucleotides line up with TRBD1. CDR1 and CDR2 (germline): SGHAT, FQNNGV. CDR3 length: 16 residues. V shed 3 bases and J 3 bases; nucleotides not matched to a gene: 5.

This sequence joins TRBV9 and TRBJ2-4; 8 bases are a match to TRBD1. CDR3 length: 17 residues. The germline gives CDR1 SGDLS, CDR2 YYNGEE. The ends lost 0 bases at V and 9 bases at J; junction bases unmatched: 14. The CDR3 region is CASSVEPWTGQAIIQYF. In DNA form, the CDR3 reads TGTGCCAGCAGCGTAGAACCCTGGACAGGGCAGGCTATCATTCAGTACTTC.

The V call is TRBV27, the J call TRBJ2-7; 7 positions match TRBD2. V trimming: 3 bases; J trimming: 3 bases; junction bases outside the gene matches: 2. CDR1 MNHEY and CDR2 SMNVEV come from the germline V gene (reference sequence). The CDR3 is 13 amino acids. The CDR3 DNA sequence: TGTGCCAGCAGTTTCGCTAGCGGCTACGAGCAGTACTTC. Translation gives CASSFASGYEQYF.

The chain couples TRBV18 to TRBJ1-5, with D unresolved. The CDR3 extends over 16 amino acids. V lost 3 bases and J lost 0, with 12 bases in between. Germline assignment: CDR1 KGHSH and CDR2 LQKENI. The CDR3 region is CASSPSPVYSNQPQHF. The CDR3 DNA reads as TGTGCCAGCTCACCCTCGCCGGTTTATAGCAATCAGCCCCAGCATTTT.

The sample holds one count of this clone. The chain has TRBV10-3 and TRBJ1-2; maybe TRBD1 (5 bases). Germline CDR1 is ENHRY and CDR2 is SYGVKD. Trimming took 2 bases from V and 4 from J, leaving 8 bases between them. The CDR3 runs to 13 residues. The CDR3 DNA sequence: TGTGCCATCAGTGAGCCGGGGGGCTATGGCTACACCTTC. This codes for CAISEPGGYGYTF.

This chain connects TRBV5-8 to TRBJ1-5, with D possibly TRBD1 on 6 matching bases. The CDR3 covers 14 residues. With 3 bases removed from V and 4 bases from J, the gap between germline ends came to 11 bases. Germline V CDR1 and CDR2: SGHTS, YDEGEE. CDR3 nucleotide sequence: TGTGCCAGCAGCTCCAGGACAGAGAATCAGCCCCAGCATTTT. Protein sequence: CASSSRTENQPQHF.

In this sample, this clone turned up a few times. J is TRBJ1-1 and V is TRBV2; 7 positions agree with TRBD1. With 4 bases clipped from V and 2 bases from J, the junction kept 7 bases outside the gene matches. Germline CDR1 SNHLY, CDR2 FYNNEI. This CDR3 is built from 15 residues. The CDR3 loop reads CASSVDRVLNTEAFF. Written as DNA, the CDR3 is TGTGCCAGCAGTGTTGACAGGGTTTTAAACACTGAAGCTTTCTTT.